A selection of T cell receptor beta chains follows, all from one sample in a study of blood T cell repertoires in COVID-19. TCRdb's table, derived via immunoSEQ multiplex PCR, lists solely in-frame clones and lacks some. The sample lists tens of thousands of clones; 87% were seen once. The specimen sequenced was peripheral blood. The receptors shown here come from a man aged 50 to 60 with active or convalescent COVID-19. Each CDR3 is given with its conserved first and last residue. The D gene is left open where the match is weak. A clone size is listed for some rows: how often the clone was seen (once, few, many), or a class if it is expanded.

v_call,d_call,clone_size,j_call,cdr3_aa,cdr3_nt
TRBV19,TRBD2,.,TRBJ2-1,CASSSGTSGIYEQFF,TGTGCCAGTAGTAGCGGGACTAGCGGGATTTATGAGCAGTTCTTC
TRBV2,.,.,TRBJ1-6,CASSAEPPWPNSPLHF,TGTGCCAGCAGTGCCGAACCCCCCTGGCCTAATTCACCCCTCCACTTT
TRBV27,TRBD1,.,TRBJ2-5,CASSWDRAQETQYF,TGTGCCAGCAGTTGGGACAGGGCCCAAGAGACCCAGTACTTC
TRBV18,TRBD2,.,TRBJ2-5,CASSPLPTSDQETQYF,TGTGCCAGCTCACCACTACCGACTAGCGATCAAGAGACCCAGTACTTC
TRBV10-1,.,.,TRBJ1-1,CASSESIVNTEAFF,TGCGCCAGCAGTGAGTCGATAGTTAACACTGAAGCTTTCTTT
TRBV27,TRBD1,.,TRBJ2-1,CASSPLKDRSYNEQFF,TGTGCCAGCAGTCCCCTGAAGGACAGGTCCTACAATGAGCAGTTCTTC
TRBV28,TRBD1,.,TRBJ2-7,CASKPFRDRAYEQYF,TGTGCCAGCAAACCCTTCCGGGACAGGGCCTACGAGCAGTACTTC
TRBV6-6,TRBD1,once,TRBJ1-2,CASRPGQGGGYTF,TGTGCCAGCAGGCCTGGACAGGGTGGTGGCTACACCTTC
TRBV12-3/TRBV12-4,.,few,TRBJ1-6,CASTGYNSPLHF,TGTGCCAGCACGGGGTATAATTCACCCCTCCACTTT
TRBV9,TRBD1,.,TRBJ1-4,CASSVSQGAQANEKLFF,TGTGCCAGCAGCGTTTCGCAGGGGGCTCAAGCTAATGAAAAACTGTTTTTT
TRBV7-8,.,.,TRBJ1-2,CASSLRGGDYGYTF,TGTGCCAGCAGCTTACGAGGTGGCGACTATGGCTACACCTTC
TRBV15,TRBD2,.,TRBJ2-3,CATSGGGGTDTQYF,TGTGCCACCAGCGGCGGGGGGGGGACAGATACGCAGTATTTT
TRBV7-9,TRBD1,.,TRBJ1-5,CASSPGTGPQHF,TGTGCCAGCAGCCCCGGGACAGGGCCCCAGCATTTT
TRBV10-3,TRBD2,.,TRBJ2-5,CAISGTSGSYQETQYF,TGTGCCATCAGCGGGACTAGCGGGAGTTACCAAGAGACCCAGTACTTC
TRBV6-2/TRBV6-3,TRBD2,.,TRBJ2-1,CASSYFGLVYNEQFF,TGTGCCAGCAGTTACTTTGGACTAGTGTACAATGAGCAGTTCTTC
TRBV5-4,TRBD2,.,TRBJ2-4,CASSLAPHGTSGNIQYF,TGTGCCAGCAGCTTGGCCCCCCACGGGACTAGCGGAAACATTCAGTACTTC
TRBV5-1,.,.,TRBJ1-2,CASSLESPNYGYTF,TGCGCCAGCAGCTTGGAGAGTCCTAACTATGGCTACACCTTC
TRBV5-6,TRBD2,.,TRBJ2-3,CASSITSVGTDTQYF,TGTGCCAGCAGCATCACTAGCGTGGGGACAGATACGCAGTATTTT
TRBV19,TRBD1,.,TRBJ1-2,CASSSVGTGFRNGYTF,TGTGCCAGTAGTAGCGTCGGGACAGGGTTTAGGAATGGCTACACCTTC
TRBV6-2/TRBV6-3,TRBD2,.,TRBJ2-5,CASSYLAGAETQYF,TGTGCCAGCAGTTACCTAGCGGGAGCGGAGACCCAGTACTTC
TRBV5-1,.,.,TRBJ2-7,CASSLTSLLGEQYF,TGCGCCAGCAGCTTGACTAGCCTCCTCGGAGAGCAGTACTTC
TRBV7-8,TRBD1,.,TRBJ1-4,CASSRGTGFEKLFF,TGTGCCAGCAGCCGAGGGACAGGGTTTGAAAAACTGTTTTTT
TRBV6-5,TRBD1,.,TRBJ2-5,CASSWTGLGETQYF,TGTGCCAGCAGTTGGACAGGGCTAGGGGAGACCCAGTACTTC